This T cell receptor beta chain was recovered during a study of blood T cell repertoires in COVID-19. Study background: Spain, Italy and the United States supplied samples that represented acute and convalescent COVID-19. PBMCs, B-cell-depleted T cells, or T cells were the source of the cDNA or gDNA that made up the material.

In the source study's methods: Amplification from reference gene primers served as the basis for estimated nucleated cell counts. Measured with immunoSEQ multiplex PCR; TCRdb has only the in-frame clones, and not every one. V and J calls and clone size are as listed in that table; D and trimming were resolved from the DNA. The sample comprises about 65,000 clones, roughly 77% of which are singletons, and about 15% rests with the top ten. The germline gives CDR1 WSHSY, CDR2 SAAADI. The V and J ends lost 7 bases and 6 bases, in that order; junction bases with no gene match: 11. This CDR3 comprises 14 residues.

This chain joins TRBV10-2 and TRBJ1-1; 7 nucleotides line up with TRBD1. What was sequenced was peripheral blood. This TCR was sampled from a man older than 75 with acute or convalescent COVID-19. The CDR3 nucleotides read TGCGCCAGCACTCAGTCAGGGGGTTTCGCTGAAGCTTTCTTT. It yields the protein CASTQSGGFAEAFF.